These 5 T cell receptor beta chains were sequenced from one sample in a study of CD8+CD57+ T cells in acquired aplastic anemia. The patients chosen for sequencing had shown expansion of CD8+CD57+ cells (detected by flow cytometry). Genomic DNA constituted the template upon which TCR beta VDJ and CDR3 profiling was performed. TCRdb re-analysed the reads in MiXCR, keeping a single row per CDR3 protein. The sample carries fewer than 85,000 distinct CDR3 sequences, roughly 70% recorded once. Sequenced material: sorted CD4+, CD8+, or CD8+CD57+ T cells (not recorded which) from PBMCs. The receptor set was obtained from a human donor with aplastic anemia.

The chain uses TRBV20-1 and TRBJ1-2; 9 positions match TRBD1. The CDR3 spans 13 residues. Germline trimming cut 4 bases from V and 8 bases from J; bases unmatched to any gene: 8. The germline V gene encodes CDR1 DFQATT and CDR2 SNEGSKA (reference sequence). The CDR3 DNA follows: TGCAGTGCTACCTGGGGACAGGGTGTCGGCTACACCTTC. Amino acid sequence: CSATWGQGVGYTF.

The chain couples TRBV6-4 to TRBJ1-2; 7 positions match TRBD1. V trimming: 6 bases; J trimming: 2 bases; junction bases outside the gene matches: 12. There are 16 residues in the CDR3. CDR1 is MRHNA, CDR2 SNTAGT, per germline. CDR3 nucleotide sequence: TGTGCCAGCAGCCGGGACGCCGGACAGGCGAACTATGGCTACACCTTC. Translated, it gives CASSRDAGQANYGYTF.

As for this clonotype: One end of the junction does not line up with germline, which may come from a read error. The rearrangement links TRBV7-2 to TRBJ2-7, with a tentative D call TRBD1 (6 bases). Per germline, CDR1 SGHTA and CDR2 FQGNSA. The CDR3 covers 14 residues. CDR3 DNA: TGTGCCGGCAGCTCAGAACGGGACACCTACGAGCAGTACTTC. It encodes CAGSSERDTYEQYF. Combining the CDR3 with reference TRBV7-2 and TRBJ2-7 gives the whole variable domain GAGVSQSPSNKVTEKGKDVELRCDPISGHTALYWYRQSLGQGLEFLIYFQGNSAPDKSGLPSDRFSAERTGGSVSTLTIQRTQQEDSAVYLCAGSSERDTYEQYFGPGTRLTVT.

About this clonotype itself: At one end, the junction sequence differs from germline, possibly due to a read error. The chain couples TRBV7-9 to TRBJ2-5, with TRBD2 matching 7 bases. Germline V gene data show CDR1 as SEHNR and CDR2 as FQNEAQ (reference sequence). This CDR3 has 15 amino acids. Here the CDR3 DNA reads TGTGCCTGCAGCTTAGGGACGGACGGGGGGGAGACCCAGTACTTC. Translation gives CACSLGTDGGETQYF.

The chain has TRBV29-1 and TRBJ1-1; D is ambiguous. Trimming stripped 3 bases from V and 10 bases from J, with 15 bases between. CDR1 and CDR2 from the germline V gene are SQVTM and ANQGSEA. The CDR3 is made up of 12 amino acids. CDR3 protein: CSVESPRIGAFF. The CDR3 DNA reads as TGCAGCGTTGAGTCCCCAAGGATAGGAGCTTTCTTT.